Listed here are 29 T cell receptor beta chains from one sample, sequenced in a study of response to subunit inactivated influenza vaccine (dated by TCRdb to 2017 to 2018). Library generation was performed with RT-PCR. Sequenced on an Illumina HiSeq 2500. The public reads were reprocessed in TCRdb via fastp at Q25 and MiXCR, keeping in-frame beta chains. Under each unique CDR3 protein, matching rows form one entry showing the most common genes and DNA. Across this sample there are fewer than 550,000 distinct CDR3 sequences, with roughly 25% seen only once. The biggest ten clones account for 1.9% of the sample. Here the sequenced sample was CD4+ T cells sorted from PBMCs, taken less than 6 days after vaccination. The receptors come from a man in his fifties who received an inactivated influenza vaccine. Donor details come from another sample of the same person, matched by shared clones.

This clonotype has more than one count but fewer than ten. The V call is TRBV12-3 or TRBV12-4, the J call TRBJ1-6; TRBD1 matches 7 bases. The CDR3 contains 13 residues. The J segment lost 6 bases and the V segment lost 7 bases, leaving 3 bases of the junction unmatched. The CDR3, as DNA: TGTGCCAGCACCCGGGACAGTAATTCACCCCTCCACTTT. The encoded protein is CASTRDSNSPLHF.

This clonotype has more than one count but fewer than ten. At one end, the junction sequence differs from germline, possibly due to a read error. The DNA for the CDR3 is TGTGCCAGCAGCTTTGGTCGCCAAGGGGTCTTC. Its translation: CASSFGRQGVF. This rearrangement joins TRBV5-6 to TRBJ2-1; D is perhaps TRBD1 (5 bases). The CDR3 totals 11 residues. Per the germline V gene, CDR1 is SGHDT and CDR2 is YYEEEE.

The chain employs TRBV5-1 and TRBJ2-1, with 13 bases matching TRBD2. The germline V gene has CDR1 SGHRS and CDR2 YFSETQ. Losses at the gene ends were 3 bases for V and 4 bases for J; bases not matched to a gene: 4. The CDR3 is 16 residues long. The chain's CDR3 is CASSYGLAGVYNEQFF. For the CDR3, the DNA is TGCGCCAGCAGCTACGGACTAGCGGGGGTATACAATGAGCAGTTCTTC.

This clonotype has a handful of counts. The CDR3 spells CSALRLSAEAFF. The CDR3 DNA is TGCAGTGCTCTCAGGTTGAGCGCTGAAGCTTTCTTT. The rearrangement links TRBV20-1 to TRBJ1-1; D is unclear. Trimming stripped 5 bases from V and 6 bases from J, with 13 bases between. Germline V gene lookup returns CDR1 DFQATT and CDR2 SNEGSKA (reference sequence). The CDR3 covers 12 residues.

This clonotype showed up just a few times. The CDR3 DNA follows: TGTGCCAGCACAGCGGGGACCGACTACAATGAGCAGTTCTTC. Encoded protein: CASTAGTDYNEQFF. V gene TRBV6-2 or TRBV6-3 combines with J gene TRBJ2-1; TRBD2 matches at 7 bases. This CDR3 is built from 14 residues. CDR1 and CDR2 from the germline V gene are MNHEY and SVGEGT. The ends lost 7 bases at V and 3 bases at J; junction bases unmatched: 6.

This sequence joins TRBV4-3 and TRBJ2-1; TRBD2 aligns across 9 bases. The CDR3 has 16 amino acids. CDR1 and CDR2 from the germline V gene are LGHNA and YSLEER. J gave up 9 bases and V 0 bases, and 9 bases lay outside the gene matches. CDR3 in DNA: TGCGCCAGCAGCCAAGATAGAGCGGGGGGCTTCTCTGAGCAGTTCTTC. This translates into CASSQDRAGGFSEQFF.

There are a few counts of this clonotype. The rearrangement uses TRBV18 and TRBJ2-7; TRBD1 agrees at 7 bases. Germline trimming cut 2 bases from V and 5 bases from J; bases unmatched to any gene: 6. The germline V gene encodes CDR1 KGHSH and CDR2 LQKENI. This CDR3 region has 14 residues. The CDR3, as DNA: TGTGCCAGCTCACCAAACCTCACAGGGGACGAGCAGTACTTC. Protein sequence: CASSPNLTGDEQYF.

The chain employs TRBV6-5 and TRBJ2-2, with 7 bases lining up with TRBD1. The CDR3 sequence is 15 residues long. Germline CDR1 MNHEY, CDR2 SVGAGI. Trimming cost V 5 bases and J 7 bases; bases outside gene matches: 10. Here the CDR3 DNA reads TGTGCCAGCAGTCCTCGACAGGGATTAATCGGGGAGCTGTTTTTT. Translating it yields CASSPRQGLIGELFF.

CDR3 residues: CASSGGLGGSSGNTIYF. The CDR3 DNA sequence: TGTGCCAGCAGTGGAGGCCTTGGGGGCAGCTCTGGAAACACCATATATTTT. V and J are TRBV25-1 and TRBJ1-3; D might be TRBD1 (6 bases). V was clipped by 4 bases and J by 0 bases, with 16 bases between them. Germline V gene sequence: CDR1 MGHDK, CDR2 SYGVNS. The CDR3 runs 17 residues.

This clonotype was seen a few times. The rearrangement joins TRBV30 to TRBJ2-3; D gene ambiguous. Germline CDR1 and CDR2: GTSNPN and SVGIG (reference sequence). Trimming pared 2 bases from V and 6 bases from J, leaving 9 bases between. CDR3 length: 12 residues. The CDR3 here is CAWSISTDTQYF. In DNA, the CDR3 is TGTGCCTGGAGTATAAGTACGGATACGCAGTATTTT.

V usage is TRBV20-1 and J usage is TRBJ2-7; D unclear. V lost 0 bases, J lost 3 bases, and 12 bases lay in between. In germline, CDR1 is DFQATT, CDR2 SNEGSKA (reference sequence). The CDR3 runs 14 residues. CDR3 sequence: CSARDKAVLYEQYF. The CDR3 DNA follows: TGCAGTGCTAGAGATAAGGCGGTCCTCTACGAGCAGTACTTC.

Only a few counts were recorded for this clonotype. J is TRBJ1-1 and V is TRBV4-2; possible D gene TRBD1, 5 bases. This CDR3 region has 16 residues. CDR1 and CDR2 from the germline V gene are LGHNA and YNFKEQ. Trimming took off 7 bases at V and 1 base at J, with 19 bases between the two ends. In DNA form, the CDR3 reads TGTGCCAGCACCACCCGACCGGGGGGACCGAACACTGAAGCTTTCTTT. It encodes CASTTRPGGPNTEAFF.

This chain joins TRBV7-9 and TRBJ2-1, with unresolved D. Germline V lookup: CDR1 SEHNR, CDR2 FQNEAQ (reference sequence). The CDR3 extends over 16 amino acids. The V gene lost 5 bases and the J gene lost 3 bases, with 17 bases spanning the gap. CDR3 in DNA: TGTGCCAGCAGCCCCCCCCTAGGACGCTACTACAATGAGCAGTTCTTC. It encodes CASSPPLGRYYNEQFF. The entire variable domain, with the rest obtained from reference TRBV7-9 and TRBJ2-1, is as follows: DTGVSQNPRHKITKRGQNVTFRCDPISEHNRLYWYRQTLGQGPEFLTYFQNEAQLEKSRLLSDRFSAERPKGSFSTLEIQRTEQGDSAMYLCASSPPLGRYYNEQFFGPGTRLTVL.

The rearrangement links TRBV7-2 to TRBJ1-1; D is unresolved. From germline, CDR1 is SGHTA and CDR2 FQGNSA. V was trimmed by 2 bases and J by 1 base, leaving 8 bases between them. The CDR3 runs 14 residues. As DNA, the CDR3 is TGTGCCAGCAGCTTATACGTACGGAACACTGAAGCTTTCTTT. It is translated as CASSLYVRNTEAFF.

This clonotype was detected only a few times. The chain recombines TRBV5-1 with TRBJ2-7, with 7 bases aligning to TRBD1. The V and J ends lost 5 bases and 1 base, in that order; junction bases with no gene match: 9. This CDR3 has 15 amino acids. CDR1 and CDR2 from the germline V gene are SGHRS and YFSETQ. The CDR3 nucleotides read TGCGCCAGCAGTTTTACAGGGGATGCGTCCTACGAGCAGTACTTC. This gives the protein CASSFTGDASYEQYF.

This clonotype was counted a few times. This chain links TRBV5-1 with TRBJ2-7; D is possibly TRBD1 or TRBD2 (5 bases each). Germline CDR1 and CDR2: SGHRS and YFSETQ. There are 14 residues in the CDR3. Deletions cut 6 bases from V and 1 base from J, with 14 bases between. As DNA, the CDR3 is TGCGCCAGCACCCAGGGTGGGGGATCCTACGAGCAGTACTTC. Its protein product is CASTQGGGSYEQYF.

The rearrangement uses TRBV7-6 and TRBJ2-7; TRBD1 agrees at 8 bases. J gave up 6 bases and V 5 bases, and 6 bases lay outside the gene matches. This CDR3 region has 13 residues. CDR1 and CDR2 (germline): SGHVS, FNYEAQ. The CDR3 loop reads CASSEDRDLEQYF. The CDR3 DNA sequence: TGTGCCAGCAGCGAGGACAGGGACCTCGAGCAGTACTTC.

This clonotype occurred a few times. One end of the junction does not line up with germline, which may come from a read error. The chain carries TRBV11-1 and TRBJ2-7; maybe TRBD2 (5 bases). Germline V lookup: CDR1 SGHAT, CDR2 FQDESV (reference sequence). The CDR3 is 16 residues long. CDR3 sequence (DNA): TGTGCCAGCAGCCTAGCTAAGACATCGTGGGAGAGCGAGCAGTACTTC. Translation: CASSLAKTSWESEQYF.

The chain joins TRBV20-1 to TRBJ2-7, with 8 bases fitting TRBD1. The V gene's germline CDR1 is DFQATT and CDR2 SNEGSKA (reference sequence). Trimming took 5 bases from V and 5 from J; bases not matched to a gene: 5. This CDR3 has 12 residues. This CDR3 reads CSADWTGNEQYF. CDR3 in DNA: TGCAGTGCTGACTGGACAGGGAACGAGCAGTACTTC.

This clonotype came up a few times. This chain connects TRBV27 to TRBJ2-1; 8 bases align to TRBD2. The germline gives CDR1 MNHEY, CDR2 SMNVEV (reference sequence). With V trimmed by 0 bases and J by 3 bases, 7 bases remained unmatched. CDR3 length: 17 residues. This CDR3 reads CASSLSPAGVDYNEQFF. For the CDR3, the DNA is TGTGCCAGCAGTTTATCCCCAGCGGGAGTAGACTACAATGAGCAGTTCTTC.

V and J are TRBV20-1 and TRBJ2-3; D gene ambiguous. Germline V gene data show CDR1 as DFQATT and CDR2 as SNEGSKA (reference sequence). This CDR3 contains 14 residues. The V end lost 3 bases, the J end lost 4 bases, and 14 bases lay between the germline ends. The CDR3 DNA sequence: TGCAGTGCTAGTATCTTATTGAGTGCAGATACGCAGTATTTT. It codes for CSASILLSADTQYF.

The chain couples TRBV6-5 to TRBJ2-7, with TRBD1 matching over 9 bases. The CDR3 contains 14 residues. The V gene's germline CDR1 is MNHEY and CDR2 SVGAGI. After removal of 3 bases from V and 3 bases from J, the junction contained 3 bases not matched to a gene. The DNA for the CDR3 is TGTGCCAGCAGTTATGGGACAGGGATCTACGAGCAGTACTTC. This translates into CASSYGTGIYEQYF.

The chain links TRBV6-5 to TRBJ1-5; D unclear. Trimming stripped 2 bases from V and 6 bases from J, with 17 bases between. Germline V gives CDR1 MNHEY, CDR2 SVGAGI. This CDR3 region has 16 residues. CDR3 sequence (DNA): TGTGCCAGCAGTTACGCCCCCCAGGCCCGAGGTCAGCCCCAGCATTTT. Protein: CASSYAPQARGQPQHF.

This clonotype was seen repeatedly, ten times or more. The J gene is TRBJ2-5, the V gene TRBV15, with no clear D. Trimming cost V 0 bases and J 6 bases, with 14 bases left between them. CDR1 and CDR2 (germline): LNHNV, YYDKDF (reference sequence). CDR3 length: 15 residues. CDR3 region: CATSRDSVLEKTQYF. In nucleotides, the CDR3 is TGTGCCACCAGCAGAGACAGTGTCTTAGAGAAGACCCAGTACTTC.

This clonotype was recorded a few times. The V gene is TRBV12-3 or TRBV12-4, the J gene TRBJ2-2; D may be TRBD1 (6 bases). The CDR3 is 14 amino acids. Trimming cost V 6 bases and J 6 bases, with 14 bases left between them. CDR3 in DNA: TGTGCCAGCAGCACCAAGGGGGTTCCCGGGGAGCTGTTTTTT. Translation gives CASSTKGVPGELFF.

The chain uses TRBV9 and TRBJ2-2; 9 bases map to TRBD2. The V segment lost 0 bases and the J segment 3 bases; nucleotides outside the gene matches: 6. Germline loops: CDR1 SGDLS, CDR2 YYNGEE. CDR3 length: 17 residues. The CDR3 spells CASSVVPGGRDTGELFF. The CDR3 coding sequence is TGTGCCAGCAGCGTAGTTCCCGGCGGGAGGGACACCGGGGAGCTGTTTTTT.

CDR3 sequence (DNA): TGTGCCAGCAAATTCCGGGACAGGCCCACAGATACGCAGTATTTT. Protein product: CASKFRDRPTDTQYF. J is TRBJ2-3 and V is TRBV7-2; TRBD1 matches 8 bases. V shed 7 bases, J shed 2 bases, and the junction held 8 bases outside the gene matches. CDR3 length: 15 amino acids. The germline V gene has CDR1 SGHTA and CDR2 FQGNSA.

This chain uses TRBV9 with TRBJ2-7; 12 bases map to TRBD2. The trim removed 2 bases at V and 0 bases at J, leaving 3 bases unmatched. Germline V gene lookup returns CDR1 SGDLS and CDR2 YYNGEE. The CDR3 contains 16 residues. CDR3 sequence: CASSVGLAGLSYEQYF. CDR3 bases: TGTGCCAGCAGCGTCGGACTAGCGGGGCTCTCCTACGAGCAGTACTTC.

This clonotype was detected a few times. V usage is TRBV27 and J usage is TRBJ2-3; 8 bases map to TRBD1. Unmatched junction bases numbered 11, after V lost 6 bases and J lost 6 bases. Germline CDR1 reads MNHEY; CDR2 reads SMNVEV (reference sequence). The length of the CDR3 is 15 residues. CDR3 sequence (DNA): TGTGCCAGCAGCTCCCTGGCCCGGGACAGGGATACGCAGTATTTT. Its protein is CASSSLARDRDTQYF.